The source of this T cell receptor beta chain is a study of shared clonotypes between healthy human individuals. This table comes from immunoSEQ multiplex PCR, and its TCRdb copy is limited to in-frame clones, with some not included. This sample yields 2.3 million or so clones, of which just over 90% are seen a single time; 0.35% to 0.45% belongs to the top ten. The V end lost 6 bases, the J end lost 5 bases, and 16 bases lay between the germline ends. The CDR3 is 14 amino acids. Germline CDR1 SNHLY, CDR2 FYNNEI. The V call is TRBV2, the J call TRBJ1-2, with D unresolved. The sequencing input was naive CD4+ T cells from PBMCs. Regarding subset: CD45RA+ positively selected. This receptor was taken from a young man in good health. Some clones in this sample may be carry-over from other donors' samples. CDR3 residues: CASRVEGGAYGYTF. The DNA of the CDR3 is TGTGCCAGCAGAGTAGAGGGAGGCGCGTATGGCTACACCTTC.